The 26 T cell receptor beta chains presented below share a single source sample, sequenced in a study of naive and memory T cell subsets. Four PCR rounds used nested alpha and beta constant region primers plus the SP2 primer. Each CDR3 protein is one row after TCRdb ran MiXCR on the UMI-ligation and nested PCR reads. The sample holds over 11,000 distinct CDR3 sequences; 5.2% are singletons and the top ten take under 9.5%. Regarding treatment: skin biopsy from PPD injection site in Mantoux-positive individual. A UMI-containing oligonucleotide was joined by 3' ligation to the TCR cDNA template. The material was skin, obtained from a tuberculin skin test site. The receptors shown here come from an adult in good health.

This clonotype is medium-sized within its sample. V gene TRBV7-6 combines with J gene TRBJ2-6; possibly TRBD1 or TRBD2 for D (5 bases each). This CDR3 comprises 16 residues. Germline CDR1 SGHVS, CDR2 FNYEAQ. V was shortened by 1 base and J by 0 bases, with 7 bases between the two germline ends. CDR3 amino acids: CASSLVRGSGANVLTF. The CDR3 DNA is TGTGCCAGCAGCTTAGTGAGGGGCTCTGGGGCCAACGTCCTGACTTTC.

By share, this clonotype ranks as medium-sized. This chain joins TRBV11-2 and TRBJ2-7; D is possibly TRBD1 (7 bases). CDR1 is SGHAT, CDR2 FQNNGV, per germline. V was shortened by 2 bases and J by 3 bases, with 20 bases between the two germline ends. CDR3 length: 17 amino acids. The CDR3 sequence: CASSLSTGVAENYEQYF. The CDR3 DNA is TGTGCCAGCAGCTTAAGCACAGGGGTAGCGGAGAACTACGAGCAGTACTTC.

In the case of this clonotype: This sequence may be a read error, since a much larger clone differs from it by one base. Lacking the conserved final phenylalanine or tryptophan, this CDR3 likely reflects a read error. This chain uses TRBV18 with TRBJ2-3; no reliable D call. This CDR3 spans 12 amino acids. V lost 3 bases and J lost 7, with 8 bases in between. The germline V gene has CDR1 KGHSH and CDR2 LQKENI. The CDR3 region has the DNA TGTGCCAGCTCACCGGGGTGGAATACGCAGTATTCT. Amino acids: CASSPGWNTQYS.

This clonotype was seen repeatedly, ten times or more. The chain recombines TRBV20-1 with TRBJ2-1; 8 positions match TRBD1. V gave up 3 bases and J gave up 2 bases; unmatched junction bases: 12. The CDR3 totals 17 residues. Germline CDR1 DFQATT, CDR2 SNEGSKA (reference sequence). In DNA, the CDR3 is TGCAGTGCTAGCTCCTACTACAGGGGGTCAACCTACAATGAGCAGTTCTTC. Translation: CSASSYYRGSTYNEQFF.

Note on this clonotype: Being one base from a much bigger clone, this may be a read error. Likely a read error: the CDR3 ends without its conserved phenylalanine or tryptophan. This chain connects TRBV9 to TRBJ2-5; D tentatively reads TRBD1 or TRBD2 (6 bases each). Germline V lookup: CDR1 SGDLS, CDR2 YYNGEE. The CDR3 is made up of 15 amino acids. The ends were cut back, 0 bases at V and 5 bases at J, with 14 bases in the middle. CDR3 region: CASSVAEGGRETQYC. CDR3 nucleotides: TGTGCCAGCAGCGTAGCTGAGGGGGGCCGGGAGACCCAGTACTGC.

This clonotype was observed at least ten times. The V call is TRBV19, the J call TRBJ2-2, with D unresolved. V was pared by 6 bases and J by 5 bases, with 7 bases between. Germline assignment: CDR1 LNHDA and CDR2 SQIVND (reference sequence). The length of the CDR3 is 12 residues. CDR3 DNA: TGTGCCAGTAGAAGAGAAACCGGGGAGCTGTTTTTT. This codes for CASRRETGELFF.

In its sample, this clonotype was seen many times. This chain joins TRBV12-3 or TRBV12-4 and TRBJ1-6; no firm D call. This CDR3 has 16 amino acids. Trimming removed 3 bases from V and 0 bases from J, with 9 bases in between. In nucleotides, the CDR3 is TGTGCCAGCAGTTTGAGATGGGGCTCCTATAATTCACCCCTCCACTTT. The encoded protein is CASSLRWGSYNSPLHF.

This clonotype has ten or more counts. The J gene is TRBJ2-5, the V gene TRBV18; D tentatively reads TRBD1 or TRBD2 (5 bases each). CDR3 length equals 15 residues. V lost 5 bases and J 5 bases, leaving 18 bases between the germline ends. From germline, CDR1 is KGHSH and CDR2 LQKENI. CDR3 sequence: CASSFMLGEEETQYF. In DNA form, the CDR3 reads TGTGCCAGCTCATTCATGCTGGGGGAAGAGGAGACCCAGTACTTC.

This clonotype was detected ten times or more. The chain uses TRBV7-2 and TRBJ1-2; a possible D gene is TRBD1 (6 bases). Germline lookup yields CDR1 SGHTA and CDR2 FQGNSA. Trimming pared 6 bases from V and 6 bases from J, leaving 20 bases between. This CDR3 region has 15 residues. CDR3 in amino acids: CASRIGGGGENGYTF. The CDR3 DNA reads as TGTGCCAGCAGGATCGGGGGCGGGGGAGAGAATGGCTACACCTTC.

This clonotype was observed at least ten times. The chain recombines TRBV6-5 with TRBJ2-3, with unresolved D. V was shortened by 6 bases and J by 5 bases, with 6 bases between the two germline ends. The CDR3 is made up of 11 amino acids. CDR1 is MNHEY, CDR2 SVGAGI, per germline. CDR3 region: CASSDGDTQYF. DNA for the CDR3: TGTGCCAGCAGCGACGGAGATACGCAGTATTTT.

This clonotype was observed at least ten times. The J gene is TRBJ1-6, the V gene TRBV4-2; D is uncertain. The CDR3 length is 12 residues. CDR1 is LGHNA, CDR2 YNFKEQ, per germline. Trimming took 3 bases from V and 14 from J, leaving 11 bases between them. The DNA of the CDR3 is TGTGCCAGCAGCCAGGACGGGAGGTCCCTCCACTTT. The encoded protein is CASSQDGRSLHF.

This clonotype was found many times. The chain employs TRBV18 and TRBJ2-1; D uncertain. This CDR3 contains 11 residues. V was shortened by 6 bases and J by 5 bases, with 5 bases between the two germline ends. Germline CDR1 KGHSH, CDR2 LQKENI. CDR3 region: CASSRNNEQFF. CDR3 in DNA: TGTGCCAGCTCTCGTAACAATGAGCAGTTCTTC.

This clonotype turned up a few times. V gene TRBV3-1 combines with J gene TRBJ1-6, with 9 bases aligning to TRBD1. The germline V gene has CDR1 LGHDT and CDR2 YNNKEL (reference sequence). The CDR3 sequence is 13 residues long. Unmatched junction bases numbered 0, after V lost 6 bases and J lost 6 bases. The DNA of the CDR3 is TGTGCCAGCAGGGGACAGGGTAATTCACCCCTCCACTTT. Translating it yields CASRGQGNSPLHF.

By share, this clonotype ranks as medium-sized (0.01 to 0.1%). V usage is TRBV7-3 and J usage is TRBJ2-7, with D perhaps TRBD1 (5 bases). This CDR3 has 15 residues. Germline CDR1 reads SGHTA; CDR2 reads FQGTGA. V lost 4 bases and J 6 bases, leaving 19 bases between the germline ends. In DNA, the CDR3 is TGTGCCAGCAGCTCCGAGCCCGCAGGGCTCGGCGAGCAGTACTTC. Residues: CASSSEPAGLGEQYF.

This clonotype occurred a few times. V usage is TRBV2 and J usage is TRBJ2-5; 10 bases fit TRBD2. The CDR3 loop spans 18 amino acids. J gave up 5 bases and V 7 bases, and 19 bases lay outside the gene matches. Germline V CDR1 and CDR2: SNHLY, FYNNEI. CDR3 region: CASKPARSERGGLETQYF. The CDR3, as DNA: TGTGCCAGCAAGCCTGCCCGGAGTGAGCGGGGGGGCCTGGAGACCCAGTACTTC.

This clonotype was detected ten times or more. J is TRBJ1-2 and V is TRBV4-1, with D possibly being TRBD1 (5 bases). The CDR3 has 13 amino acids. The germline gives CDR1 MGHRA, CDR2 YSYEKL. V gave up 1 base and J gave up 4 bases, with 7 bases separating them. This CDR3 reads CASSQADIYGYTF. CDR3 DNA: TGCGCCAGCAGCCAAGCGGACATCTATGGCTACACCTTC.

This clonotype appeared many times. The CDR3 loop is CASSQLGVTYEQYF. The CDR3 DNA sequence: TGCGCCAGCAGCCAATTAGGGGTCACCTACGAGCAGTACTTC. The chain is built from TRBV4-1 and TRBJ2-7, with a weak D call TRBD1 (5 bases). CDR1 MGHRA and CDR2 YSYEKL come from the germline V gene. With 2 bases removed from V and 2 bases from J, the gap between germline ends came to 10 bases. The length of the CDR3 is 14 residues.

The sample holds many counts of this clonotype. This chain joins TRBV5-1 and TRBJ1-1; D uncertain. Looked up from germline, CDR1 is SGHRS and CDR2 is YFSETQ. V dropped 2 bases and J dropped 1 base, with 12 bases sitting between them. The CDR3 is 15 residues long. CDR3 residues: CASSFGVGENTEAFF. For the CDR3, the DNA is TGCGCCAGCAGCTTTGGGGTCGGAGAGAACACTGAAGCTTTCTTT.

This clonotype was recorded at least ten times. This chain links TRBV5-6 with TRBJ1-1; a possible D gene is TRBD1 (5 bases). Germline-derived CDR1 and CDR2 are SGHDT and YYEEEE. Trimming removed 4 bases from V and 1 base from J, with 11 bases in between. This CDR3 region has 14 residues. The CDR3 DNA reads TGTGCCAGCAGCGAGAGGGGAACGAACACTGAAGCTTTCTTT. This codes for CASSERGTNTEAFF. The entire variable domain, with the rest obtained from reference TRBV5-6 and TRBJ1-1, is as follows: DAGVTQSPTHLIKTRGQQVTLRCSPKSGHDTVSWYQQALGQGPQFIFQYYEEEERQRGNFPDRFSGHQFPNYSSELNVNALLLGDSALYLCASSERGTNTEAFFGQGTRLTVV.

This clonotype was picked up a small number of times. A much larger clone differs from this one at a single base, so this may be a read error. This chain connects TRBV5-1 to TRBJ2-3; 8 bases agree with TRBD1. This CDR3 spans 15 amino acids. Germline CDR1 reads SGHRS; CDR2 reads YFSETQ. V was pared by 7 bases and J by 4 bases, with 11 bases of the junction left unmatched. The DNA of the CDR3 is TGCGCCAGCCACGTGGCAGGGGGCAGGGCAGATACGCAGTATTTT. Its protein is CASHVAGGRADTQYF.

This clonotype was seen at least ten times. CDR3 nucleotides: TGTGCCAGCAGGGCCGGACTAGCGGGGGGGAGTGGAGATACGCAGTATTTT. It codes for CASRAGLAGGSGDTQYF. This sequence joins TRBV5-4 and TRBJ2-3; TRBD2 agrees at 15 bases. V dropped 5 bases and J dropped 5; count of bases not matched to a gene: 9. CDR3 length equals 17 residues. CDR1 and CDR2 (germline): SGHNT, YYREEE (reference sequence).

This clonotype was picked up many times. V gene TRBV10-3 combines with J gene TRBJ2-5; 7 bases fit TRBD2. Germline V lookup: CDR1 ENHRY, CDR2 SYGVKD. The CDR3 spans 16 residues. Germline trimming cut 3 bases from V and 1 base from J; bases unmatched to any gene: 8. For the CDR3, the DNA is TGTGCCATCAGTGATTCTGTGGCTAGCGGCCAAGAGACCCAGTACTTC. This translates into CAISDSVASGQETQYF.

Ten or more counts support this clonotype. This chain connects TRBV7-2 to TRBJ1-1; tentatively, D is TRBD1 (6 bases). The CDR3 loop spans 16 amino acids. Germline values: CDR1 SGHTA, CDR2 FQGNSA. Trimming removed 5 bases at V and 4 bases at J, with 20 bases between. The CDR3 reads CASSDITGIGTTEAFF. CDR3 nucleotides: TGTGCCAGCAGCGATATTACAGGGATAGGGACCACTGAAGCTTTCTTT.

This clonotype was recorded many times. V usage is TRBV27 and J usage is TRBJ2-5, with TRBD1 matching over 7 bases. Trimming cost V 5 bases and J 5 bases; bases outside gene matches: 11. The length of the CDR3 is 15 residues. Germline CDR1 MNHEY, CDR2 SMNVEV (reference sequence). The CDR3 protein is CASSPRDSPRETQYF. The CDR3 nucleotides are TGTGCCAGCAGTCCCCGGGACAGTCCAAGGGAGACCCAGTACTTC.

In its sample, this clonotype is medium-sized (0.01 to 0.1%). J is TRBJ2-7 and V is TRBV2; TRBD1 matches 9 bases. This CDR3 comprises 13 residues. CDR1 is SNHLY, CDR2 FYNNEI, per germline. Trimming at V came to 6 bases and at J to 6 bases, leaving 6 bases not matched to a gene. The DNA for the CDR3 is TGTGCCAGCAGAACACAGGGGGCCGGCGAGCAGTACTTC. Protein product: CASRTQGAGEQYF.

Within the sample, this clonotype is medium-sized. The V gene is TRBV4-1, the J gene TRBJ2-2; 9 positions match TRBD1. Per the germline V gene, CDR1 is MGHRA and CDR2 is YSYEKL. V was pared by 4 bases and J by 2 bases, with 2 bases of the junction left unmatched. This CDR3 has 15 amino acids. CDR3 coding DNA: TGCGCCAGCAGCCTGACAGGGGGAAACACCGGGGAGCTGTTTTTT. Translated, it gives CASSLTGGNTGELFF.